This TCR beta chain emerged from a study of Tregs in tolerant kidney transplant recipients (dated by TCRdb to the late 2010s). Describing the broader study: The study used TCRbeta sequencing to identify donor-specific regulatory T cells before combined kidney and bone marrow transplantation, then tracked those cells after transplant. Several methods of expanding Tregs specific for an allogeneic donor were compared by TCRbeta repertoire sequencing in a few healthy controls.

Details on this clone: The clone's antigen remains unknown. Base qualities are not at hand, and no much larger clone is one base apart.

Points the paper makes about the study in general: The most biologically relevant and donor-specific TCRbeta repertoire appeared to be identified by expanding Tregs with activated donor B cells. The study was constrained by small patient numbers, and validation of the findings is required in larger populations and under other immunosuppression protocols. Biological reproducibility was not directly addressed, though technical replication error appeared minimal.

Thawed PBMCs were FACS-sorted into unstimulated Tregs (CD4+CD25+CD127-), CD4+ non-Tregs (CD4+CD25-), CD4 cells and CD8 cells. Healthy control blood was obtained either as purchased buffy coats or from healthy volunteers. Healthy control blood was processed by Ficoll density gradient to PBMCs and cryopreserved; patient PBMCs were collected before and after transplant. For TCRbeta CDR3 sequencing, genomic DNA was extracted from sorted cells using the QIAGEN DNeasy Blood and Tissue Kit. Through immunoSEQ, high-throughput TCRbeta CDR3 sequencing was done commercially, including PCR amplification with internal controls and bias correction. In the source study's methods: Unique productive TCRbeta sequences were defined by CDR3 nucleotide sequence where primers matched, otherwise by CDR3 amino acid sequence with Vbeta and Jbeta genes. Sorting error was corrected by removing sequences shared between sorted populations at a frequency ratio of 2:1 or less, and the remaining shared sequences were assigned to the higher population. A sequence counted as donor-reactive if, in CFSE-low cells, the sequence had a frequency of at least 0.01% and was expanded at least 5-fold compared with unstimulated cells. Repertoire divergence was quantified by Jensen-Shannon divergence calculated from the top 100 TCRbeta sequences ranked by frequency. For any sample with multiple sequencing runs, sorting error was corrected in each run separately before the runs were pooled. TCRdb carries this immuneACCESS record with in-frame sequences only. Its versions omit some clonotypes, under half of them owing to an unresolved V gene in the studies checked, with the rest unexplained. From that table come the V and J calls and clone size; the DNA was used to work out D and trimming. For this sample there are roughly 120,000 clones; 92% appear just once. Approximately 0.6% of the sample belongs to the ten largest clones.

Trimming takes 6 bases off V and 3 bases off J; junction bases not matched to a gene: 3. Its CDR3 holds 15 amino acids, cysteine through phenylalanine. The DNA shown is the 45-base CDR3, in frame from base 1. CDR1 and CDR2 (SNHLY, FYNNEI) derive from the germline V gene. This TCR came from a human donor in good health. The V gene is TRBV2 and the J gene is TRBJ1-6; 9 of the junction bases match TRBD1. The sample comprised CD4+ T cells from blood. The DNA is as follows: TGTGCCAGCAGGGCGGGACAGGGCTATAATTCACCCCTCCACTTT. It specifies CASRAGQGYNSPLHF. Extended through the reference TRBV2 and TRBJ1-6 proteins, this CDR3 yields the full variable domain: EPEVTQTPSHQVTQMGQEVILRCVPISNHLYFYWYRQILGQKVEFLVSFYNNEISEKSEIFDDQFSVERPDGSNFTLKIRSTKLEDSAMYFCASRAGQGYNSPLHFGNGTRLTVT.